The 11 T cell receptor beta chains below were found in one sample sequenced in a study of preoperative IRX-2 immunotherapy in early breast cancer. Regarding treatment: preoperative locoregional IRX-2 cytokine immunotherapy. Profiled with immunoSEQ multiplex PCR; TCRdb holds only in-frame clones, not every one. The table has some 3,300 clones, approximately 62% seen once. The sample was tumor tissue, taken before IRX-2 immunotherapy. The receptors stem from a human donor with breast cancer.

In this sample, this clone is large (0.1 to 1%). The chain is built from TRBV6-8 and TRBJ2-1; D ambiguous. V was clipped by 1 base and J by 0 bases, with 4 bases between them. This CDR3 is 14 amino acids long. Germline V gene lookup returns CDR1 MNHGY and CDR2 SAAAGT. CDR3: CASSYLSSYNEQFF. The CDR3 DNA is TGTGCCAGCAGTTACTTGAGCTCCTACAATGAGCAGTTCTTC.

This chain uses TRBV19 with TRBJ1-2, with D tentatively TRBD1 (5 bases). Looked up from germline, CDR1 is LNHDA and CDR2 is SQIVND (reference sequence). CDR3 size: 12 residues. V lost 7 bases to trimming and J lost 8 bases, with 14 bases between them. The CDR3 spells CASNSGFRGYTF. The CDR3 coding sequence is TGTGCCAGTAATTCAGGGTTTAGGGGCTACACCTTC.

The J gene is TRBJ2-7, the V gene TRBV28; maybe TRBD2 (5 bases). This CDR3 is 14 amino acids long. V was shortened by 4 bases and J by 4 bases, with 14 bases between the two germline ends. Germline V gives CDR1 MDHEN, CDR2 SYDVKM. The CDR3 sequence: CASSSAAIFYEQYF. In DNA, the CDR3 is TGTGCCAGCAGTTCAGCGGCCATATTTTACGAGCAGTACTTC.

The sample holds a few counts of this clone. CDR3 nucleotides: TGTGCCAGCTCACCTACTCTAGCGTCGTACGAGCAGTACTTC. Protein: CASSPTLASYEQYF. The V call is TRBV18, the J call TRBJ2-7; TRBD2 might be the D (6 bases). CDR1 and CDR2 (germline): KGHSH, LQKENI. Trimming removed 3 bases from V and 4 bases from J, with 13 bases in between. The CDR3 contains 14 residues.

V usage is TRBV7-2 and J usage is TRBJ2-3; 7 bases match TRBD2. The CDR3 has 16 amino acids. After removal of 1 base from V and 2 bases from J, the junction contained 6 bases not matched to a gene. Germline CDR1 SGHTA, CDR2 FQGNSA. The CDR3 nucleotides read TGTGCCAGCAGCTTAGGGGCTAGCGGAGCCACAGATACGCAGTATTTT. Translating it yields CASSLGASGATDTQYF.

The chain's CDR3 is CASSLGGALSNQPQHF. As DNA, the CDR3 is TGTGCCAGCAGTTTAGGAGGGGCTCTTAGCAATCAGCCCCAGCATTTT. The genes are TRBV28 and TRBJ1-5; tentative D call: TRBD1 (5 bases). CDR3 length: 16 residues. The germline CDR1 and CDR2 sequences are MDHEN and SYDVKM. Trimming left V 2 bases short and J 0 bases short, with 11 bases between.

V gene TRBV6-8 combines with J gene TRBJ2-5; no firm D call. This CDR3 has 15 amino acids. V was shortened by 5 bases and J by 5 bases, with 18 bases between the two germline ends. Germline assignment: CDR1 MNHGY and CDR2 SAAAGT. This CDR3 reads CASSMLGASRETQYF. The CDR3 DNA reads TGTGCCAGCAGTATGTTAGGTGCCTCTCGGGAGACCCAGTACTTC.

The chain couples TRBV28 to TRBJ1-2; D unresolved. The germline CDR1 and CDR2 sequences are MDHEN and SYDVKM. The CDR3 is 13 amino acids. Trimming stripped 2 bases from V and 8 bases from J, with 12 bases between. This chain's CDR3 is CASSLVVFAGYTF. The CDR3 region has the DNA TGTGCCAGCAGTTTAGTAGTCTTTGCGGGCTACACCTTC.

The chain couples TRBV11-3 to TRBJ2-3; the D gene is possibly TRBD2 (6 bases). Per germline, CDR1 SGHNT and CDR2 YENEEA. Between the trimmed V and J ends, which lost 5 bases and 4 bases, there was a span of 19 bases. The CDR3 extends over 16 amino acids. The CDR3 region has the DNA TGTGCCAGCAGCGCAGGCCCCCCCGGAGGGTCAGATACGCAGTATTTT. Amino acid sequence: CASSAGPPGGSDTQYF. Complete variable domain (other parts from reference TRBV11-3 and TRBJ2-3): EAGVVQSPRYKIIEKKQPVAFWCNPISGHNTLYWYLQNLGQGPELLIRYENEEAVDDSQLPKDRFSAERLKGVDSTLKIQPAELGDSAVYLCASSAGPPGGSDTQYFGPGTRLTVL.

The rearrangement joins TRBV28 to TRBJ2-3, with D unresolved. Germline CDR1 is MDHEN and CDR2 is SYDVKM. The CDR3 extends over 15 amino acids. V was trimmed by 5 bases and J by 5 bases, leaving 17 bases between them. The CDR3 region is CASSRIGPPEDTQYF. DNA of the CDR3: TGTGCCAGCAGTCGCATAGGACCTCCGGAAGATACGCAGTATTTT.

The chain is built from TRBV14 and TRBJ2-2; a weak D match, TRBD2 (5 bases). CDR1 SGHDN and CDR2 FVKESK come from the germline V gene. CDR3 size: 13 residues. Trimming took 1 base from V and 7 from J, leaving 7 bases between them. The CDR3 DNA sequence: TGTGCCAGCAGCCAAGTGGCGGGCGGGGAGCTGTTTTTT. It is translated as CASSQVAGGELFF.